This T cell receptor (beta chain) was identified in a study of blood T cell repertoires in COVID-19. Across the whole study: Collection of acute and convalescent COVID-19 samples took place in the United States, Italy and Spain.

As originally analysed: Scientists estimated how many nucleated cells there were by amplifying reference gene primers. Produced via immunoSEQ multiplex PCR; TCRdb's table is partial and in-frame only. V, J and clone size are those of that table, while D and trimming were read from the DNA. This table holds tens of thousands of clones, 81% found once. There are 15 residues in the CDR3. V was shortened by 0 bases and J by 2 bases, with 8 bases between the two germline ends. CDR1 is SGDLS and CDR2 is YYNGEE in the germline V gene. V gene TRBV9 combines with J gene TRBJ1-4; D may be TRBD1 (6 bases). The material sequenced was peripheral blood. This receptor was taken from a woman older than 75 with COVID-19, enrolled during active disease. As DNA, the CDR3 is TGTGCCAGCAGCGTAGGGACAGTTACTAATGAAAAACTGTTTTTT. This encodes CASSVGTVTNEKLFF.